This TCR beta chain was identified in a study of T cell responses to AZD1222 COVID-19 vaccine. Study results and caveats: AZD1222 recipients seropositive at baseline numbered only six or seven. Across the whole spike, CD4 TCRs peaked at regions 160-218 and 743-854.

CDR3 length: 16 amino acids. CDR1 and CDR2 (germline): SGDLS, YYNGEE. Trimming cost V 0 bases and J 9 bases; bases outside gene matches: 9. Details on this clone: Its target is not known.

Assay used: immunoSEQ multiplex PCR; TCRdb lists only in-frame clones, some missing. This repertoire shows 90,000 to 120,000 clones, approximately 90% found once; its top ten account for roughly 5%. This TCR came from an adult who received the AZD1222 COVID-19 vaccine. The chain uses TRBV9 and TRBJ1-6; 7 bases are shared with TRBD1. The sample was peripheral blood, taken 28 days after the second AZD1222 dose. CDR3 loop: CASSVDHRGLSSPLHF. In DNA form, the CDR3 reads TGTGCCAGCAGCGTAGATCACAGGGGTTTAAGTTCACCCCTCCACTTT.